The present T cell receptor beta chain was sequenced within a study of blood T cell repertoires in COVID-19. Turning to the study itself: Spain, Italy and the United States supplied samples that represented acute and convalescent COVID-19. T cells, B-cell-depleted T cells, or PBMCs supplied cDNA or gDNA.

In the original processing: Counts of nucleated cells, estimated from reference gene primer amplification, were obtained. The assay was immunoSEQ multiplex PCR, and TCRdb's table has in-frame clones only and misses some. V and J calls and clone size come straight from that table; D and trimming were deduced from the DNA. The data contain under 550,000 clones, 70% to 90% of them singletons. Seattle patients were enrolled during active infection and followed longitudinally. The germline V gene has CDR1 MNHEY and CDR2 SMNVEV (reference sequence). V was pared by 4 bases and J by 4 bases, with 11 bases between. The CDR3 contains 14 residues.

The chain has TRBV27 and TRBJ1-5, with a possible D match to TRBD1 (5 bases). This clonotype originated in a man between 18 and 29 years old with COVID-19, enrolled during active disease. Sequencing used peripheral blood. The CDR3 coding sequence is TGTGCCAGCAGTTGGGGGAGGGGAAATCAGCCCCAGCATTTT. It specifies CASSWGRGNQPQHF.